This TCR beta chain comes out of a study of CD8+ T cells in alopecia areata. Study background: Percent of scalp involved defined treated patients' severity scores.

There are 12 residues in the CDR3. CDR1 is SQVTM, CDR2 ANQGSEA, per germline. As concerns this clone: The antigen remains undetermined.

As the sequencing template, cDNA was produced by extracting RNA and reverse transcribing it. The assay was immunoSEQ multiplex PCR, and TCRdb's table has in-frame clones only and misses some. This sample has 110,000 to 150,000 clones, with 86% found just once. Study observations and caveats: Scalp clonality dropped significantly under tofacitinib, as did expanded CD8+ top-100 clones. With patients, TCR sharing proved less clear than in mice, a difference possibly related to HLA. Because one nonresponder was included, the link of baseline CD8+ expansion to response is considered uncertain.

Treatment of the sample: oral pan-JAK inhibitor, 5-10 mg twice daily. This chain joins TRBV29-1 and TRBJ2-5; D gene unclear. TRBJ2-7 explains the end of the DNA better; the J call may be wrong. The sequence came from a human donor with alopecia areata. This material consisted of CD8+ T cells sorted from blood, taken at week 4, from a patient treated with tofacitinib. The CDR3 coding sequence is TGCAGCGTTGAAGAAACATCCTACGAGCAGTACTTC. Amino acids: CSVEETSYEQYF.